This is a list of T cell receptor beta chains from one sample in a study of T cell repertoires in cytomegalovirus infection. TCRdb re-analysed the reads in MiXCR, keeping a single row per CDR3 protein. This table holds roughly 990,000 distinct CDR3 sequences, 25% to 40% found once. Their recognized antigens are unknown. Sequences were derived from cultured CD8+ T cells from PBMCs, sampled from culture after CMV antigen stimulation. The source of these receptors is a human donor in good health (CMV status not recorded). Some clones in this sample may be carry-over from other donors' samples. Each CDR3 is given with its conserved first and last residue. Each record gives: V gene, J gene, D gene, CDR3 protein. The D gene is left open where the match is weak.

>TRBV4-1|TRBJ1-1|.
CASSPYSDGNTEAFF
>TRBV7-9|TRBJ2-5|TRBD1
CASSSDREVETQYF
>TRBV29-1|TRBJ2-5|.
CSVEIGGRYQQEAQYF
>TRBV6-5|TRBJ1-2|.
CASRSQGMLDGYTF
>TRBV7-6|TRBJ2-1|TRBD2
CASSRDPTSGVEGYEQFF
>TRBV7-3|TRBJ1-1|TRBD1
CASSLFGQGNTEAFF
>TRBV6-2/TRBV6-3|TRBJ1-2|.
CASSTGSPYGYTF
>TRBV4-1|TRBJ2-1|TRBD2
CASSFGLAGGVNEQFF
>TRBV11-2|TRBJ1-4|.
CASSPTQGPTPGKLFF
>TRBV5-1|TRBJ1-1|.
CASSLTQGMNTEAFF
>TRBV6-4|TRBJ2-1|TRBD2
CASSDSSSGGFNEQFF
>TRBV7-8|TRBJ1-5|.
CASSSDSYSNQPQHF
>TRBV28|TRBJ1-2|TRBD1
CASSETGSFGYTF
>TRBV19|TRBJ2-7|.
CASSIGQMTYEQYF